This TCR beta chain was obtained from a study of human T cells and chemical hapten exposure. Unique molecular identifiers were linked by the library to individual cDNA molecules. Via MiXCR, TCRdb re-called the RACE reads, giving one row per CDR3 protein. The sample holds some 350,000 distinct CDR3 sequences, over 6% seen once. Per germline, CDR1 SGHNT and CDR2 YENEEA. This CDR3 region has 14 residues. J was trimmed by 5 bases and V by 5 bases; bases with no gene match: 5. There are many counts of this clonotype. Indicated time point: patch test 2, 6 weeks after DPC sensitization. Treatment described: therapeutic diphenylcyclopropenone sensitization with weekly scalp DPC.

The sample here was whole blood, taken in connection with sensitization to the hapten diphenylcyclopropenone (DPC). The clonotype originates from a woman between 18 and 30 years old with alopecia areata. Some clones in this sample may be carry-over from other donors' samples. The V and J genes are TRBV11-3 and TRBJ1-1; TRBD1 agrees at 10 bases. The CDR3 is CASSRQGAETEAFF. The CDR3 nucleotides are TGTGCCAGCAGCAGACAGGGGGCGGAGACTGAAGCTTTCTTT.